This section outlines one TCR beta chain sequence together with its context. This sample stems from a study of blood T cell repertoires in COVID-19. Participant-reported clinical history was the basis for cohort assignment. All recovered Cohort 3 donors got two negative PCRs, got clearance, or saw symptom resolution. The method was immunoSEQ multiplex PCR; TCRdb's version includes in-frame clones alone and lacks a portion of them. Found here are 150,000 to 200,000 clones, 84% of them singletons; the top ten hold approximately 12%. Germline values: CDR1 LGHDT, CDR2 YNNKEL (reference sequence). The CDR3 length is 15 residues. Trimming removed 4 bases from V and 2 bases from J, with 14 bases in between.

Input material: PBMCs or T cells enriched from blood (not recorded which). The chain combines TRBV3-1 (or the pseudogene TRBV3-2) with TRBJ1-1; D is perhaps TRBD1 (5 bases). This TCR derives from a man in his fifties who had recovered from COVID-19. In DNA form, the CDR3 reads TGTGCCAGCAGCCCCCCGCGGGGGATAAACACTGAAGCTTTCTTT. Translated: CASSPPRGINTEAFF.